The rows below give T cell receptor beta chains drawn from one sample of a study of T cells after yellow fever vaccination. TCRdb processed the 5' RACE reads anew with MiXCR; each CDR3 protein has one entry. The sample comprises about 130,000 distinct CDR3 sequences, about 8.4% of which are singletons, and almost 40% rests with the top ten. This sample comprised CD8+ T cells sorted from PBMCs, obtained on the day of the yellow fever booster vaccination. These receptors originate from a man aged 18 to 30 who received the YFV17D yellow fever vaccine. Both conserved end residues are part of each CDR3. A D gene is named only where the DNA matches it firmly. The size of a clone is reported for some rows only, either as once, few or many, or as a class for expanded clones.

CDR3 DNA	CDR3 protein	V gene	J gene	clone size	D gene
TGTGCCAGCAGTTACTCGCGAGAAAATCAGCCCCAGCATTTT	CASSYSRENQPQHF	TRBV6-5	TRBJ1-5	few	-
TGCAGCGTTGAAGAAGGTAGGGGACAGTACACAGATACGCAGTATTTT	CSVEEGRGQYTDTQYF	TRBV29-1	TRBJ2-3	few	TRBD1
TGTGCCAGCAGCACTCGGACAGGAGCGAATGAGCAGTTCTTC	CASSTRTGANEQFF	TRBV7-9	TRBJ2-1	many	TRBD1
TGTGCCAGCAGCACCCGACAGGGCATAGGGAAAAAACTGTTTTTT	CASSTRQGIGKKLFF	TRBV11-2	TRBJ1-4	-	TRBD1
TGCGCCAGCAGCCCGAGGCACATGAACACTGAAGCTTTCTTT	CASSPRHMNTEAFF	TRBV4-1	TRBJ1-1	few	-
TGCGCCAGCAGCCAAGATATTGGAGGGGGCGAGCAGTACTTC	CASSQDIGGGEQYF	TRBV4-1	TRBJ2-7	-	-
TGTGCCAGCAGCGACCAGGGGCCGGGGGAGCAGTACTTC	CASSDQGPGEQYF	TRBV7-6	TRBJ2-7	few	-
TGTGCCAGCAGCCCCTATCAGTTCGGCTTGAGTTCACCCCTCCACTTT	CASSPYQFGLSSPLHF	TRBV11-2	TRBJ1-6	-	-
TGTGCCAGCGGAGAAGCGGGGGGGAGCACAGATACGCAGTATTTT	CASGEAGGSTDTQYF	TRBV9	TRBJ2-3	few	TRBD2
TGTGCCAGCAGCCCCGGACAGGGGCAGAACACTGAAGCTTTCTTT	CASSPGQGQNTEAFF	TRBV7-9	TRBJ1-1	many	TRBD1
TGTGCCAGCAGTGCTAGCGGGGGCAATGAGCAGTTCTTC	CASSASGGNEQFF	TRBV9	TRBJ2-1	-	TRBD2
TGTGCCAGCAGCCCTCAGGAGACAGGGGGTTGGGACGAGCAGTACTTC	CASSPQETGGWDEQYF	TRBV7-9	TRBJ2-7	few	TRBD1
TGCGCCAGCAGCCAAGGTTGGGCAGTTACGAACACCGGGGAGCTGTTTTTT	CASSQGWAVTNTGELFF	TRBV4-1	TRBJ2-2	-	-
TGTGCCAGCAGCCTAGAGGGAGGACAGATTAACTATGGCTACACCTTC	CASSLEGGQINYGYTF	TRBV7-9	TRBJ1-2	-	-
TGTGCCAGCTCACCACAAAGCGGGGGTGAGACCCAGTACTTC	CASSPQSGGETQYF	TRBV18	TRBJ2-5	few	TRBD2
TGCAGTGCTAAGGGCCGGGGGAACACCGGGGAGCTGTTTTTT	CSAKGRGNTGELFF	TRBV20-1	TRBJ2-2	many	-
TGTGCCAGCAGTGAAGCAAGGGGACTCCTCCACTTT	CASSEARGLLHF	TRBV6-1	TRBJ1-6	few	-
TGTGCCAGCAGCGTAGGTCGACGGGGAGGTGGGACTGAAGCTTTCTTT	CASSVGRRGGGTEAFF	TRBV9	TRBJ1-1	-	-
TGTGCCAGCAGTGAGGTAGAGGGTCGGGATGGCTACACCTTC	CASSEVEGRDGYTF	TRBV6-1	TRBJ1-2	-	-
TGCGCCAGCAGCCCAACCCCGGGACAGGGAAGGGGCTATAGCAATCAGCCCCAGCATTTT	CASSPTPGQGRGYSNQPQHF	TRBV4-1	TRBJ1-5	few	TRBD1
TGTGCCAGCAGCTTTTCGACAGGGGGCGGCAATCAGCCCCAGCATTTT	CASSFSTGGGNQPQHF	TRBV7-9	TRBJ1-5	few	TRBD1
TGTGCCAACTCCCTTAGGGACAGGGGACGCAATGAGCAGTTCTTC	CANSLRDRGRNEQFF	TRBV7-2	TRBJ2-1	few	TRBD1
TGCGCCAGCAGTTACTCGGGCCTCCAGAACACTGAAGCTTTCTTT	CASSYSGLQNTEAFF	TRBV4-1	TRBJ1-1	few	-
TGCGCCAGCAGCCAGAGGCTGACGGATCCCGATGAGTCACCCCTCCACTTT	CASSQRLTDPDESPLHF	TRBV4-3	TRBJ1-6	many	-
TGTGCCAGTACCTGGGGCAGTTCTGGAAACACCATATATTTT	CASTWGSSGNTIYF	TRBV19	TRBJ1-3	-	-
TGTGCCAGCAGCCCTACGGGACATCACTACGAGCAGTACTTC	CASSPTGHHYEQYF	TRBV7-9	TRBJ2-7	few	-
TGCGCCAGCAGCCTAGGGACTAGCGGGGTTACCTACGAGCAGTACTTC	CASSLGTSGVTYEQYF	TRBV4-1	TRBJ2-7	many	TRBD2
TGTGCCAGCAGCGCCAGTGAAGAGACCCAGTACTTC	CASSASEETQYF	TRBV7-9	TRBJ2-5	-	-
TGTGCCACCGCGTACCCCGGGACAGGGGACTACGAGCAGTACTTC	CATAYPGTGDYEQYF	TRBV6-2/TRBV6-3	TRBJ2-7	-	TRBD1
TGTGCCAGCAGTCACAGGGGGGCTCAGCCCCAGCATTTT	CASSHRGAQPQHF	TRBV6-5	TRBJ1-5	-	TRBD1
TGTGCCAGCAGTTTAATTGCAGACCGGAACACTGAAGCTTTCTTT	CASSLIADRNTEAFF	TRBV12-3/TRBV12-4	TRBJ1-1	-	-
TGCGCCAGCAGCCAAGGATCAGGAAAAGAGACCCAGTACTTC	CASSQGSGKETQYF	TRBV4-3	TRBJ2-5	-	-
TGTGCCAGCAGTTTCAGGGAACTGAACACTGAAGCTTTCTTT	CASSFRELNTEAFF	TRBV6-2/TRBV6-3	TRBJ1-1	-	-
TGTGCCAGCAGCGCGACGCAGGGCTACACTGAAGCTTTCTTT	CASSATQGYTEAFF	TRBV9	TRBJ1-1	many	-
TGCGCCAGCAGTGAAGGCAGGGGGAACAATCAGCCCCAGCATTTT	CASSEGRGNNQPQHF	TRBV10-2	TRBJ1-5	-	TRBD1
TGTGCCAGCAGCCACCCACCGGGTGGGGGAGAGGAAGAGACCCAGTACTTC	CASSHPPGGGEEETQYF	TRBV7-9	TRBJ2-5	-	-
TGTGCCACCGCTTTGACAGGAACCTACGAGCAGTACTTC	CATALTGTYEQYF	TRBV27	TRBJ2-7	few	-
TGTGCCAGCAGCCAACAGGGGAGCAATCAGCCCCAGCATTTT	CASSQQGSNQPQHF	TRBV3-1	TRBJ1-5	-	-
TGTGCCAGCAGTCTCAGGACCACCAATCAGCCCCAGCATTTT	CASSLRTTNQPQHF	TRBV6-5	TRBJ1-5	-	-
TGTGCCAGCAGTTTCCCGGCGAATCAGCCCCAGCATTTT	CASSFPANQPQHF	TRBV6-2/TRBV6-3	TRBJ1-5	-	-
TGTGCCAGCAGTCCAGGGTACAATGAGCAGTTCTTC	CASSPGYNEQFF	TRBV6-6	TRBJ2-1	many	-
TGTGCCAGCAGCTTACCCCCCGAAGAGACCCAGTACTTC	CASSLPPEETQYF	TRBV7-3	TRBJ2-5	-	-
TGTGCCAGCACATGGGGGACACAAGCATTTTTCGGGGAGCTGTTTTTT	CASTWGTQAFFGELFF	TRBV5-6	TRBJ2-2	-	-
TGTGCCAGCAGTGAATCGCGTTACAGGGGGTTGTCTTTTTCCTACGAGCAGTACTTC	CASSESRYRGLSFSYEQYF	TRBV6-1	TRBJ2-7	-	TRBD1
TGTGCCAGCACCAAGGGACCCCTCCACTTT	CASTKGPLHF	TRBV5-6	TRBJ1-6	-	-
TGTGCCAGCAGCTCATTTGCTACAGGGGACACTGAAGCTTTCTTT	CASSSFATGDTEAFF	TRBV7-9	TRBJ1-1	-	TRBD1
TGTGCCTGGAGTGCGACAAGCACAGATACGCAGTATTTT	CAWSATSTDTQYF	TRBV30	TRBJ2-3	-	-
TGTGCCAGCAGACCCGGGACAGGGCCTTCCTACGAGCAGTACTTC	CASRPGTGPSYEQYF	TRBV12-3/TRBV12-4	TRBJ2-7	-	TRBD1